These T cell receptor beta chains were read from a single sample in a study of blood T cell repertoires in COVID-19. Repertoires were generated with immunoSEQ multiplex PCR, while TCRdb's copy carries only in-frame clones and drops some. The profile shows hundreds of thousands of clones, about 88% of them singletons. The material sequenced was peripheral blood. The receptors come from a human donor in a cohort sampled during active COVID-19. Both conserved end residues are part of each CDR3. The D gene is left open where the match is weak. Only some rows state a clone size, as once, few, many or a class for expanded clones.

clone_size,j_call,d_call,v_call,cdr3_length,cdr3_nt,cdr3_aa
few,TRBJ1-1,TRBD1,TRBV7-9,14,TGTGCCAGCAGCTTAGGACAGGGTGGGTCTGAAGCTTTCTTT,CASSLGQGGSEAFF
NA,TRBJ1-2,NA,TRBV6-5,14,TGTGCCAGCACCCAACCGGGGGTAGACTATGGCTACACCTTC,CASTQPGVDYGYTF
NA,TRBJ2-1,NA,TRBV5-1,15,TGCGCCAGCAGCTTGGAACTCAACTCCTACAATGAGCAGTTCTTC,CASSLELNSYNEQFF
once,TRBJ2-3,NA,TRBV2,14,TGTGCCAGCAGTCCAACGGTGACCGAGCGGACGCAGTATTTT,CASSPTVTERTQYF
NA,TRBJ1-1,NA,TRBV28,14,TGTGCCAGCAGACCCTCGGGGAGGAGCACTGAAGCTTTCTTT,CASRPSGRSTEAFF
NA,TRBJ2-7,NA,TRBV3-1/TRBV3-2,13,TGTGCCAGCAGCCAGGGCATCCCCTACGAGCAGTACTTC,CASSQGIPYEQYF
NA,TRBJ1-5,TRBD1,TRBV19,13,TGTGCCAGTAGCGGGACAGGGGTTCAGCCCCAGCATTTT,CASSGTGVQPQHF
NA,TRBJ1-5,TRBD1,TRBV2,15,TGTGCCAGCAGAAGGAGGTGGCAGGGGGATCAGCCCCAGCATTTT,CASRRRWQGDQPQHF
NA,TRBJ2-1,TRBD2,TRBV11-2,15,TGTGCCAGCAGCTTGGGCGGGAGCTCCTACAATGAGCAGTTCTTC,CASSLGGSSYNEQFF
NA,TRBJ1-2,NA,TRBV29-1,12,TGCAGCGTTGAGGGCACCACCTCTGGCTACACCTTC,CSVEGTTSGYTF
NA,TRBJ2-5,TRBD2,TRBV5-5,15,TGTGCCAGCAGCGGACTAGCGGGGAATCAAGAGACCCAGTACTTC,CASSGLAGNQETQYF
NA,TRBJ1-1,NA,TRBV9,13,TGTGCCAGCAGCGTATCCGACAAAACTGAAGCTTTCTTT,CASSVSDKTEAFF
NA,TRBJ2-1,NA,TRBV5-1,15,TGCGCCAGCAGCCTCACGGGGGATTCCTACAATGAGCAGTTCTTC,CASSLTGDSYNEQFF
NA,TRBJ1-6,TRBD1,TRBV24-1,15,TGTGCCACCGCTGCACTGGACAGGGATAATTCACCCCTCCACTTT,CATAALDRDNSPLHF
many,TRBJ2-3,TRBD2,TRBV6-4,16,TGTGCCAGCAGTGACCTAGCGGGAACCTCGCCAGATACGCAGTATTTT,CASSDLAGTSPDTQYF
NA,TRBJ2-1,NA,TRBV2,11,TGTGCCAGCAGTGTGGGACTCCGAGGGTTCTTC,CASSVGLRGFF